Sequencing of this T cell receptor beta chain was carried out in a study of T cells in women clearing cervical HPV infection. Assay used: immunoSEQ multiplex PCR; TCRdb lists only in-frame clones, some missing. The data show about 24,000 clones, and the top ten clones hold about 4.9%. CDR3 size: 15 residues. The J segment lost 5 bases and the V segment lost 4 bases, leaving 6 bases of the junction unmatched. CDR1 and CDR2 from the germline V gene are LNHDA and SQIVND (reference sequence). Turning to this clone: The CDR3 goes on 3 residues after the read ends, and that part is filled in from the germline J gene.

This sequence originates from a woman between 18 and 70 years old with a cervical HPV16 infection that either progressed to CIN3+ or cleared (not recorded which). The genes are TRBV19 and TRBJ2-1; 9 nucleotides align to TRBD2. Sequenced input: blood buffy coat. The CDR3 sequence is CASSTPGLAHNEQFF. CDR3 DNA (partial): TGTGCCAGTAGTACACCGGGACTAGCCCACAATGAG.